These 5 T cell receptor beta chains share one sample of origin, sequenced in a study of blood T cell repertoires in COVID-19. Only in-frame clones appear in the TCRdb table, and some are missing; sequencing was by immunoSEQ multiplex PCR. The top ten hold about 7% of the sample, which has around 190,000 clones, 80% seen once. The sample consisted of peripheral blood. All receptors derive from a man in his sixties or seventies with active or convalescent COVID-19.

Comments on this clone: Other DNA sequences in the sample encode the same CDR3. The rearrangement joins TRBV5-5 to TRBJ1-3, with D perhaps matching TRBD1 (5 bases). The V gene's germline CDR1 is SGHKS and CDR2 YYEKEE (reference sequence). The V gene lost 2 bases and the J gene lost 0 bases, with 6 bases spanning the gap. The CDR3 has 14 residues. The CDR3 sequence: CASSFTGSGNTIYF. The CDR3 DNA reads TGTGCCAGCAGCTTTACAGGCTCTGGAAACACCATATATTTT.

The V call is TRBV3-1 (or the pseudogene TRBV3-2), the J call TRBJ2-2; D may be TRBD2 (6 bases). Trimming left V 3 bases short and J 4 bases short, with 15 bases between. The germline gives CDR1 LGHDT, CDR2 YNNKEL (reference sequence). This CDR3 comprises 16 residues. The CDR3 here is CASSQGTGRGTGELFF. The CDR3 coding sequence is TGTGCCAGCAGCCAGGGGACTGGGCGGGGCACCGGGGAGCTGTTTTTT.

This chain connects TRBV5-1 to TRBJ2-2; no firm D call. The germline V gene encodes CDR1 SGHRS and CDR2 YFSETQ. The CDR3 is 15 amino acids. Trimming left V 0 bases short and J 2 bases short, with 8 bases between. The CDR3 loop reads CASSLANSNTGELFF. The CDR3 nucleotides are TGCGCCAGCAGCTTGGCGAATAGCAACACCGGGGAGCTGTTTTTT.

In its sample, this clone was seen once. The chain's CDR3 is CASSETAGYSTDTQYF. The DNA of the CDR3 is TGCGCCAGCAGTGAGACGGCCGGGTATAGCACAGATACGCAGTATTTT. V and J are TRBV10-2 and TRBJ2-3; D not certain. Trimming removed 2 bases from V and 0 bases from J, with 12 bases in between. The CDR3 totals 16 residues. The germline V gene has CDR1 WSHSY and CDR2 SAAADI.

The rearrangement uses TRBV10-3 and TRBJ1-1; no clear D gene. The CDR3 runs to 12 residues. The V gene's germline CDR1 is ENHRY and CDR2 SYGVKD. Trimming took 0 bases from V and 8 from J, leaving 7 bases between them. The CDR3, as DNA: TGTGCCATCAGTGAGTCGGGCAGGGAAGCTTTCTTT. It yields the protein CAISESGREAFF.